The subject of this entry is one T cell receptor beta chain. As yet, its antigen is unknown. The data stem from a study of cytomegalovirus exposure and HLA in healthy donors. Here immunoSEQ multiplex PCR was the method, and the copy in TCRdb shows in-frame clones only, minus some. The data hold more than 110,000 clones, with roughly 93% observed a single time. Study results and caveats: According to a later analysis, TCR clusters from the first cohort tended to co-occur in the roughly 120 validation repertoires. The CMV antigen specificity of three CMV-associated chains was confirmed through in vitro analysis. Some TCR beta chains (around 160 of them) were listed as cytomegalovirus-associated. Many donors shared some public TCRs, even though most TCR sequences were rare.

CDR1 is ENHRY, CDR2 SYGVKD, per germline. This CDR3 has 15 amino acids. V gave up 4 bases and J gave up 3 bases; unmatched junction bases: 4. V and J are TRBV10-3 and TRBJ2-3; the match to TRBD2 covers 10 bases. Sequenced material: PBMCs. The source is a man aged 18 to 29 in good health and CMV-seropositive. The CDR3 DNA sequence: TGTGCCATCAGTGCAGCGGGAGGGGGGACAGATACGCAGTATTTT. This gives the protein CAISAAGGGTDTQYF.